This is a list of T cell receptor beta chains from one sample in a study of blood T cell repertoires in COVID-19. Here immunoSEQ multiplex PCR was the method, and the copy in TCRdb shows in-frame clones only, minus some. The data contain 85,000 to 100,000 clones, around 79% of them seen just once; the ten biggest clones take up 24%. Sequenced sample: peripheral blood. The source of these receptors is a human donor in a cohort sampled during active COVID-19. CDR3s include the opening cysteine and the closing phenylalanine or tryptophan. D genes are given only for firm matches. The size of a clone is reported for some rows only, either as once, few or many, or as a class for expanded clones.

clone_size	d_call	v_call	cdr3_length	j_call	cdr3_nt	cdr3_aa
NA	NA	TRBV20-1	11	TRBJ2-7	TGCAGTGCTAGCAGGGGTACCGGGCAGTACTTC	CSASRGTGQYF
NA	NA	TRBV12-3/TRBV12-4	12	TRBJ2-7	TGTGCCAGCAGTCCCTGGACATACGAGCAGTACTTC	CASSPWTYEQYF
NA	NA	TRBV11-3	13	TRBJ2-7	TGTGCCAGCAGCTTAGAGGGTGAGGATTTTCGGTACTTC	CASSLEGEDFRYF
NA	NA	TRBV7-3	15	TRBJ1-1	TGTGCCAGCAGACCACAGGGTTTGCCTAGCACTGAAGCTTTCTTT	CASRPQGLPSTEAFF
NA	TRBD1	TRBV7-6	17	TRBJ1-3	TGTGCCAGCAGCTTAGCGTACAGGGGCGTCTCTGGAAACACCATATATTTT	CASSLAYRGVSGNTIYF
NA	NA	TRBV12-3/TRBV12-4	11	TRBJ1-1	TGTGCCAGCACCGCAGTTACTGAAGCTTTCTTT	CASTAVTEAFF
NA	TRBD2	TRBV4-1	16	TRBJ2-3	TGCGCCAGCAGCCAGAAACTAGCGGGAGACACAGATACGCAGTATTTT	CASSQKLAGDTDTQYF
NA	NA	TRBV6-6	11	TRBJ2-1	TGTGCCAGCAGTCTGGGTCAGGGAGGATTCTTC	CASSLGQGGFF
few	NA	TRBV7-9	12	TRBJ2-7	TGTGCCAGCAGCCCCTGGGGGGACGAGCAGTACTTC	CASSPWGDEQYF
NA	NA	TRBV5-1	16	TRBJ1-1	TGCGCCAGCAGCTTAACCCCGGGACTCATGAACACTGAAGCTTTCTTT	CASSLTPGLMNTEAFF
many	TRBD1	TRBV27	14	TRBJ1-2	TGTGCCAGCAGAGGTGGGGACAGGAACTATGGCTACACCTTC	CASRGGDRNYGYTF
NA	TRBD1	TRBV29-1	12	TRBJ1-6	TGCAGCGTCAGGACAGGCAATTCACCCCTCCACTTT	CSVRTGNSPLHF
NA	NA	TRBV21-1	19	TRBJ1-1	TGTGCCAGCAGCAAAGGTCAGACCGGGACAGTCTTCATGAACACTGAAGCTTTCTTT	CASSKGQTGTVFMNTEAFF
many	TRBD1	TRBV5-1	14	TRBJ2-1	TGCGCCAGCAGCGCCGACAGGGACTACAATGAGCAGTTCTTC	CASSADRDYNEQFF
NA	TRBD1	TRBV10-3	16	TRBJ2-2	TGTGCCATCAGTCTCCGGGACAGGGGCGACACCGGGGAGCTGTTTTTT	CAISLRDRGDTGELFF
NA	TRBD2	TRBV4-2	16	TRBJ2-5	TGTGCCAGCAGCCAAGATAGCGGGAGGGACGGGGAGACCCAGTACTTC	CASSQDSGRDGETQYF
NA	TRBD1	TRBV7-9	12	TRBJ1-1	TGTGCCAGCAGCTCGGACAGGGCGGAGGCCTTCTTT	CASSSDRAEAFF
NA	NA	TRBV6-5	15	TRBJ1-2	TGTGCCAGCAGTTACGGAGGGGAATCGATGTATGGCTACACCTTC	CASSYGGESMYGYTF
many	NA	TRBV19	13	TRBJ1-1	TGTGCCAGTAGTATAGGAGCGAACACTGAAGCTTTCTTT	CASSIGANTEAFF
NA	TRBD2	TRBV6-5	13	TRBJ2-5	TGTGCCAGCGGAGCGGGGTACCAAGAGACCCAGTACTTC	CASGAGYQETQYF
NA	TRBD2	TRBV4-1	18	TRBJ2-5	TGCGCCAGCAGCCAAGATCCAGGGCTAGCGGGAGGTGTGGGGACCCAGTACTTC	CASSQDPGLAGGVGTQYF
NA	NA	TRBV6-5	15	TRBJ2-7	TGTGCCAGCAGTCAAACTTCAGGGATCTCCTACGAGCAGTACTTC	CASSQTSGISYEQYF
NA	NA	TRBV15	14	TRBJ2-1	TGTGCCACCAGCAGAGATCTTCTAGGTCGTGAGCAGTTCTTC	CATSRDLLGREQFF
NA	NA	TRBV18	15	TRBJ1-6	TGTGCCAGCTCACCTCCCACAGGTCGTAATTCACCCCTCCACTTT	CASSPPTGRNSPLHF
NA	NA	TRBV7-2	15	TRBJ1-1	TGTGCCAGCAGCTTAGCCCTCAGGGGCTGGGATGAAGCTTTCTTT	CASSLALRGWDEAFF
NA	NA	TRBV11-2	13	TRBJ2-4	TGTGCCAGCCAAGGAGGGCTGGGAAACATTCAGTACTTC	CASQGGLGNIQYF
NA	TRBD1	TRBV6-5	13	TRBJ1-2	TGTGCCAGCAGTCGGACAGGGATCTATGGCTACACCTTC	CASSRTGIYGYTF
NA	TRBD2	TRBV5-1	14	TRBJ2-3	TGCGCCAGCAGCTTGGCGGGGAGGGAAGATACGCAGTATTTT	CASSLAGREDTQYF
NA	NA	TRBV10-3	15	TRBJ1-2	TGTGCCATCACCAGAACAGGGACTACTAACTATGGCTACACCTTC	CAITRTGTTNYGYTF
NA	TRBD2	TRBV29-1	14	TRBJ2-1	TGCAGCGTTGAGGTAGCGGGAGTGAAAAGTGAGCAGTTCTTC	CSVEVAGVKSEQFF
NA	NA	TRBV5-1	15	TRBJ1-4	TGCGCCAGCAGCTTGGCAGGGACAATGAATGAAAAACTGTTTTTT	CASSLAGTMNEKLFF
NA	TRBD1	TRBV20-1	15	TRBJ1-1	TGCAGTGCTAGTAAATTCGGACAGGCACTCTCTGAAGCTTTCTTT	CSASKFGQALSEAFF
NA	NA	TRBV4-1	15	TRBJ2-7	TGCGCCAGCAGCAGTCAGGGAGGGGGGTCCTACGAGCAGTACTTC	CASSSQGGGSYEQYF
NA	NA	TRBV27	13	TRBJ2-7	TGTGCCAGCAGTTTACGGCAGGACTACGAGCAGTACTTC	CASSLRQDYEQYF
once	NA	TRBV6-5	14	TRBJ2-3	TGTGCCAGCAGTCGGACTCAATCGACAGATACGCAGTATTTT	CASSRTQSTDTQYF
NA	NA	TRBV29-1	13	TRBJ2-2	TGCAGCGTTGGACATACGAACACCGGGGAGCTGTTTTTT	CSVGHTNTGELFF
NA	NA	TRBV6-5	13	TRBJ1-2	TGTGCCAGCAGAATGACAGCTAACTATGGCTACACCTTC	CASRMTANYGYTF
NA	TRBD2	TRBV19	15	TRBJ2-7	TGTGCCACCGGGGCGGGGGAGGGCAGCTCCTACGAGCAGTACTTC	CATGAGEGSSYEQYF
NA	NA	TRBV28	15	TRBJ2-1	TGTGCCAGCAGCGCACTAGAGACCCTATACAATGAGCAGTTCTTC	CASSALETLYNEQFF
NA	TRBD2	TRBV27	16	TRBJ2-7	TGTGCCAGCCCTCCCAGGAGCGGGAGGGCCTTCTACGAGCAGTACTTC	CASPPRSGRAFYEQYF
once	TRBD1	TRBV5-5	14	TRBJ1-4	TGTGCCAGCAGCCCGACAGGGCCTAATGAAAAACTGTTTTTT	CASSPTGPNEKLFF
NA	NA	TRBV5-6	13	TRBJ1-1	TGTGCCAGCAGGCCCGGAGTTCACACTGAAGCTTTCTTT	CASRPGVHTEAFF
NA	TRBD2	TRBV24-1	17	TRBJ2-2	TGTGCCACCAGTGAAGCCCTAGCGGGAGTGAGGACCGGGGAGCTGTTTTTT	CATSEALAGVRTGELFF
NA	TRBD1	TRBV28	15	TRBJ1-4	TGTGCCAGCAGCTCTCCCGGGACAGATAATGAAAAACTGTTTTTT	CASSSPGTDNEKLFF
once	TRBD2	TRBV25-1	14	TRBJ2-2	TGTGCCAGCAGTGAGCGGGAGTCCGGCGGGGAGCTGTTTTTT	CASSERESGGELFF
once	TRBD2	TRBV9	15	TRBJ2-7	TGTGCCAGCAGCGTAGAGGGCGCGGGAGGGAGGGAGCAGTACTTC	CASSVEGAGGREQYF
NA	TRBD2	TRBV5-1	15	TRBJ2-1	TGCGCCAGCAGCTTGTCGGGAGGTACCTACAATGAGCAGTTCTTC	CASSLSGGTYNEQFF
NA	NA	TRBV6-5	14	TRBJ1-1	TGTGCCAGCAGTTACAGTGCCGAGGGAACTGAAGCTTTCTTT	CASSYSAEGTEAFF
NA	TRBD1	TRBV28	14	TRBJ1-2	TGTGCCAGCAGTTCCTCCGGGACAGGGTATGGCTACACCTTC	CASSSSGTGYGYTF
NA	NA	TRBV29-1	14	TRBJ2-7	TGCAGCGTTTCAGAAAAAGGGGATACTTGGGAGCAGTACTTC	CSVSEKGDTWEQYF
NA	NA	TRBV19	15	TRBJ2-3	TGTGCCAGTAGTATAGGAGCTAGCGACCTAGATACGCAGTATTTT	CASSIGASDLDTQYF
NA	NA	TRBV18	13	TRBJ2-3	TGTGCCAGCTCACCAGGGGCGGCAGATACGCAGTATTTT	CASSPGAADTQYF